This TCR beta chain was captured by sequencing in a study of radiation and T cells in renal cell carcinoma. General study points: Top tumor clonotypes rose in blood 2 weeks post-radiation, then contracted.

This CDR3 contains 12 residues. V gave up 10 bases and J gave up 5 bases, with 12 bases separating them. CDR1 and CDR2 from the germline V gene are MNHEY and SMNVEV (reference sequence). The time point is: blood 4 weeks post-SBRT, at nephrectomy. Noted treatment: 15 Gy SBRT to primary tumor, nephrectomy 4 weeks later. Nephrectomy followed 15 Gy stereotactic body radiation by 4 weeks. Serial blood draws occurred at baseline and 2 and 4 weeks post-SBRT. TCRdb keeps only in-frame clones here, not all; method: immunoSEQ multiplex PCR. Here the sample spans around 94,000 clones, approximately 80% being singletons. On this clone: The antigen is not known.

Sequenced material: blood, taken from a patient whose treatment included radiotherapy and nephrectomy. J is TRBJ2-1 and V is TRBV27; perhaps TRBD2 as D (6 bases). This clonotype was sampled from a man aged 45-65 years with renal cell carcinoma. The CDR3 coding sequence is TGTGCCATCTCGGCGGGGAACAATGAGCAGTTCTTC. Protein product: CAISAGNNEQFF.